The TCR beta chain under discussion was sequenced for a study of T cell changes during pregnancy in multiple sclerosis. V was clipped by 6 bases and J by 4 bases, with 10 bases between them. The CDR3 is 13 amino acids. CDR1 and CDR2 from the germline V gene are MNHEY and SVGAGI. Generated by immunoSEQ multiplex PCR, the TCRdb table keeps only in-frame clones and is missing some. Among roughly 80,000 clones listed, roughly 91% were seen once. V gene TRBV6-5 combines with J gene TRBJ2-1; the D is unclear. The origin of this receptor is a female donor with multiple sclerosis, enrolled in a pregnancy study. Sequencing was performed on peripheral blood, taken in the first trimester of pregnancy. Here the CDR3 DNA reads TGTGCCAGCAGATCACAGCAGTACAATGAGCAGTTCTTC. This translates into CASRSQQYNEQFF.